One and the same sample provided the 13 T cell receptor beta chains below, sequenced in a study of early T cells in non-severe SARS-CoV-2 infection (dated by TCRdb to the early 2020s). Library method: 5' RACE. The sequencer was a NextSeq 500. The public sequencing data were trimmed at Q25 with fastp and processed into clonotypes with MiXCR by TCRdb, which kept only in-frame beta chains. CDR3 protein sequences are deduplicated, and each keeps its most common genes and DNA. The sample table shows around 61,000 distinct CDR3 sequences, and less than 15% are seen once. Roughly 4.3% of the sample comes from the top ten. The sample was whole blood, taken at baseline. These TCRs come from an adult who was a healthcare worker with PCR-confirmed SARS-CoV-2 infection or an uninfected control (not recorded which).

This clonotype has more than one count but fewer than ten. The chain couples TRBV2 to TRBJ2-3; 8 bases match TRBD2. The CDR3 length is 13 residues. Germline V gene lookup returns CDR1 SNHLY and CDR2 FYNNEI. V shed 9 bases, J shed 2 bases, and the junction held 4 bases outside the gene matches. The CDR3 nucleotides are TGTGCCAGGGGACTAGGTGTCACAGATACGCAGTATTTT. It is translated as CARGLGVTDTQYF.

In its sample, this clonotype was seen once. This chain joins TRBV7-2 and TRBJ2-7; possibly TRBD1 for D (5 bases). V was pared by 8 bases and J by 5 bases, with 10 bases between. The CDR3 length is 11 residues. From germline, CDR1 is SGHTA and CDR2 FQGNSA. CDR3 DNA: TGTGCCAGCCCCCAGGACAACGAGCAGTACTTC. As protein: CASPQDNEQYF.

At least ten counts were recorded for this clonotype. This rearrangement joins TRBV20-1 to TRBJ1-5; D call uncertain. CDR1 and CDR2 (germline): DFQATT, SNEGSKA (reference sequence). The CDR3 spans 13 residues. V was trimmed by 3 bases and J by 4 bases, leaving 10 bases between them. In nucleotides, the CDR3 is TGCAGTGCTAGTATAGGTATAAATCAGCCCCAGCATTTT. Translating gives CSASIGINQPQHF.

This clonotype was recorded a few times. The V call is TRBV29-1, the J call TRBJ2-7; D unclear. Trimming removed 1 base at V and 4 bases at J, with 8 bases between. Germline values: CDR1 SQVTM, CDR2 ANQGSEA. The CDR3 is 12 amino acids. The CDR3 reads CSVEVREYEQYF. The CDR3, as DNA: TGCAGCGTTGAAGTCCGAGAGTACGAGCAGTACTTC.

A few counts support this clonotype. The rearrangement uses TRBV12-3 or TRBV12-4 and TRBJ2-6, with D uncertain. V shed 8 bases and J shed 0 bases, with 23 bases lying between them. The CDR3 consists of 19 residues. DNA of the CDR3: TGTGCCAGCTCCATTGATTCATGGGTCCGATACTCTGGGGCCAACGTCCTGACTTTC. Encoded protein: CASSIDSWVRYSGANVLTF.

This clonotype was seen ten or more times. V usage is TRBV29-1 and J usage is TRBJ2-3, with 13 bases fitting TRBD2. The CDR3 is 17 amino acids. J gave up 6 bases and V 1 base, and 10 bases lay outside the gene matches. Per germline, CDR1 SQVTM and CDR2 ANQGSEA. The CDR3 spells CSVEVRTSGRPPDTQYF. In nucleotides, the CDR3 is TGCAGCGTTGAAGTTAGGACTAGCGGGAGACCCCCCGATACGCAGTATTTT.

The chain links TRBV12-5 to TRBJ1-6; TRBD1 might be the D (5 bases). Germline CDR1 and CDR2: LGHNT and FRNRAP. CDR3 size: 13 residues. The V gene lost 1 base and the J gene lost 8 bases, with 6 bases spanning the gap. CDR3 region: CASGLGGDSPLHF. Here the CDR3 DNA reads TGTGCTAGTGGTTTGGGAGGGGATTCACCCCTCCACTTT. The full variable domain, with the rest looked up from reference TRBV12-5 and TRBJ1-6, is DARVTQTPRHKVTEMGQEVTMRCQPILGHNTVFWYRQTMMQGLELLAYFRNRAPLDDSGMPKDRFSAEMPDATLATLKIQPSEPRDSAVYFCASGLGGDSPLHFGNGTRLTVT.

The genes are TRBV3-1 and TRBJ2-1; the D gene is possibly TRBD1 (6 bases). The V end was cut by 0 bases, the J end by 5 bases, with 11 bases between. The CDR3 length is 15 residues. The germline gives CDR1 LGHDT, CDR2 YNNKEL (reference sequence). The CDR3 DNA follows: TGTGCCAGCAGCCAAGAGGGGGCCGGGAACAATGAGCAGTTCTTC. Protein product: CASSQEGAGNNEQFF.

The chain uses TRBV5-1 and TRBJ2-3; 10 nucleotides align to TRBD2. CDR3 length equals 14 residues. With 2 bases clipped from V and 3 bases from J, the junction kept 0 bases outside the gene matches. Looked up from germline, CDR1 is SGHRS and CDR2 is YFSETQ. CDR3 bases: TGCGCCAGCAGCTTACTAGCGGGAACAGATACGCAGTATTTT. Translated: CASSLLAGTDTQYF. Filled out from reference TRBV5-1 and TRBJ2-3, the complete variable domain reads KAGVTQTPRYLIKTRGQQVTLSCSPISGHRSVSWYQQTPGQGLQFLFEYFSETQRNKGNFPGRFSGRQFSNSRSEMNVSTLELGDSALYLCASSLLAGTDTQYFGPGTRLTVL.

This chain links TRBV2 with TRBJ2-3; D uncertain. The CDR3 loop spans 12 amino acids. V was pared by 2 bases and J by 6 bases, with 6 bases between. Germline CDR1 reads SNHLY; CDR2 reads FYNNEI. The CDR3 is CASSEPPDTQYF. The CDR3 DNA is TGTGCCAGCAGTGAACCTCCCGATACGCAGTATTTT.

This chain links TRBV18 with TRBJ2-1, with 8 bases aligning to TRBD1. There are 15 residues in the CDR3. Germline assignment: CDR1 KGHSH and CDR2 LQKENI. V shed 4 bases, J shed 3 bases, and the junction held 5 bases outside the gene matches. The CDR3 region is CASSLQGAVYNEQFF. CDR3 bases: TGTGCCAGCTCACTGCAGGGGGCGGTCTACAATGAGCAGTTCTTC.

This rearrangement joins TRBV10-2 to TRBJ2-7; D gene unclear. CDR1 WSHSY and CDR2 SAAADI come from the germline V gene. The CDR3 is made up of 13 amino acids. Between the trimmed V and J ends, which lost 7 bases and 3 bases, there was a span of 13 bases. CDR3 amino acids: CASTLRANYEQYF. The CDR3 DNA sequence: TGCGCCAGCACCCTCCGGGCGAACTACGAGCAGTACTTC.

This clonotype was detected only a few times. This chain connects TRBV20-1 to TRBJ2-6; D is ambiguous. The CDR3 covers 14 residues. Germline CDR1 and CDR2: DFQATT and SNEGSKA (reference sequence). Trimming took off 5 bases at V and 4 bases at J, with 12 bases between the two ends. The CDR3 region is CSASPSPGANVLTF. CDR3 nucleotides: TGCAGTGCTTCACCCTCACCGGGGGCCAACGTCCTGACTTTC.